The 11 T cell receptor beta chains below were found in one sample sequenced in a study of shared clonotypes between healthy human individuals. The protocol was immunoSEQ multiplex PCR, while the TCRdb copy is restricted to in-frame clones and leaves out a portion. The repertoire holds about 600,000 clones, with roughly 97% as singletons. Sequencing input: naive CD4+ T cells sorted from blood. Subset in this sample: CD45RA+ positively selected. These TCRs come from a woman aged 25 to 39 in good health.

The chain recombines TRBV9 with TRBJ1-4; D is unresolved. V was trimmed by 7 bases and J by 7 bases, leaving 14 bases between them. Germline V gene data show CDR1 as SGDLS and CDR2 as YYNGEE. This CDR3 is built from 13 residues. CDR3 bases: TGTGCCAGCTCGTCGGGCATAAGTGAAAAACTGTTTTTT. Amino acid sequence: CASSSGISEKLFF.

The genes are TRBV7-6 and TRBJ2-1; 14 bases are a match to TRBD2. J gave up 7 bases and V 3 bases, and 5 bases lay outside the gene matches. This CDR3 contains 16 residues. Germline CDR1 and CDR2: SGHVS and FNYEAQ. DNA for the CDR3: TGTGCCAGCAGCTTCATAGGGACTAGCGGGGGAAATGAGCAGTTCTTC. This encodes CASSFIGTSGGNEQFF.

The chain recombines TRBV2 with TRBJ1-1, with D uncertain. Germline-derived CDR1 and CDR2 are SNHLY and FYNNEI. The V gene lost 2 bases and the J gene lost 4 bases, with 17 bases spanning the gap. There are 16 residues in the CDR3. The CDR3, as DNA: TGTGCCAGCAGTGAAAGTTTAGGAGGCGGGCGCACTGAAGCTTTCTTT. Protein sequence: CASSESLGGGRTEAFF.

As DNA, the CDR3 is TGTGCCAGCTCACCACCGAGTCTCGCCCCCTACGAGCAGTACTTC. This encodes CASSPPSLAPYEQYF. V gene TRBV18 combines with J gene TRBJ2-7; D uncertain. V was shortened by 0 bases and J by 2 bases, with 11 bases between the two germline ends. The CDR3 has 15 amino acids. Germline assignment: CDR1 KGHSH and CDR2 LQKENI.

The chain employs TRBV15 and TRBJ1-4; D is ambiguous. The CDR3 extends over 15 amino acids. The V gene's germline CDR1 is LNHNV and CDR2 YYDKDF (reference sequence). With 0 bases removed from V and 4 bases from J, the gap between germline ends came to 9 bases. CDR3 amino acids: CATSRDRQNNEKLFF. The CDR3 DNA reads TGTGCCACCAGCAGAGATAGGCAGAATAATGAAAAACTGTTTTTT.

The chain's CDR3 is CASSYFPGQGQGEQYF. The CDR3, as DNA: TGTGCCAGCAGTTACTTTCCCGGCCAGGGACAAGGGGAGCAGTACTTC. This rearrangement joins TRBV6-5 to TRBJ2-5, with D perhaps TRBD1 (6 bases). Germline lookup yields CDR1 MNHEY and CDR2 SVGAGI. CDR3 length: 16 amino acids. V lost 1 base, J lost 11 bases, and 23 bases lay in between.

This rearrangement joins TRBV5-6 to TRBJ2-1; TRBD2 matches at 7 bases. CDR1 SGHDT and CDR2 YYEEEE come from the germline V gene. The CDR3 is 14 residues long. V gave up 5 bases and J gave up 8 bases; unmatched junction bases: 10. In DNA, the CDR3 is TGTGCCAGCAGGACGTCGGGAGGTAGGGATGAGCAGTTCTTC. Protein: CASRTSGGRDEQFF.

This sequence joins TRBV7-2 and TRBJ2-7, with TRBD1 matching 7 bases. The CDR3 spans 15 residues. Germline CDR1 is SGHTA and CDR2 is FQGNSA. The J segment lost 5 bases and the V segment lost 1 base, leaving 8 bases of the junction unmatched. The CDR3 DNA reads as TGTGCCAGCAGCTTAGAGACAGGGAAACCCCACGAGCAGTACTTC. This translates into CASSLETGKPHEQYF. Using reference TRBV7-2 and TRBJ2-7 for the parts outside the CDR3, the full variable domain is GAGVSQSPSNKVTEKGKDVELRCDPISGHTALYWYRQSLGQGLEFLIYFQGNSAPDKSGLPSDRFSAERTGGSVSTLTIQRTQQEDSAVYLCASSLETGKPHEQYFGPGTRLTVT.

This CDR3 reads CASGVVHTGELFF. CDR3 coding DNA: TGCGCCAGTGGGGTCGTGCACACCGGGGAGCTGTTTTTT. The chain links TRBV4-1 to TRBJ2-2; D not resolved. Trimming removed 9 bases from V and 3 bases from J, with 11 bases in between. This CDR3 is built from 13 residues. CDR1 is MGHRA, CDR2 YSYEKL, per germline.

The chain carries TRBV29-1 and TRBJ1-1, with unresolved D. The CDR3 is 13 residues long. Trimming shortened V by 5 bases and J by 1 base, and 11 bases separated the two germline ends. The V gene's germline CDR1 is SQVTM and CDR2 ANQGSEA. The CDR3 DNA sequence: TGCAGCGTTCCGAACGGATGGAACACTGAAGCTTTCTTT. As protein: CSVPNGWNTEAFF.

This chain joins TRBV10-3 and TRBJ2-7; D ambiguous. The CDR3 is made up of 16 amino acids. V was shortened by 2 bases and J by 3 bases, with 17 bases between the two germline ends. Germline V gene data show CDR1 as ENHRY and CDR2 as SYGVKD. The CDR3 DNA follows: TGTGCCATCAGTGAGATAAGGTTTGTAAATGACTACGAGCAGTACTTC. As protein: CAISEIRFVNDYEQYF.